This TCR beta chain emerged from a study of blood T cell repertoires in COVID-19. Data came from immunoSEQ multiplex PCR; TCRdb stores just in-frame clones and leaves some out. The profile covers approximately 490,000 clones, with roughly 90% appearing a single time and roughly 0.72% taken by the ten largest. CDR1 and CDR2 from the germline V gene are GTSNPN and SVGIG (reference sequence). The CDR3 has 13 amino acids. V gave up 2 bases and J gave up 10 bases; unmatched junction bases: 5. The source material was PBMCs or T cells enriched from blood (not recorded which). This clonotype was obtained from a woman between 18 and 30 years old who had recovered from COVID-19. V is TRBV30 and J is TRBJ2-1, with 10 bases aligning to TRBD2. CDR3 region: CAWSRASGGEQFF. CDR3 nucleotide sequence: TGTGCCTGGAGTCGCGCTAGCGGGGGAGAGCAGTTCTTC.